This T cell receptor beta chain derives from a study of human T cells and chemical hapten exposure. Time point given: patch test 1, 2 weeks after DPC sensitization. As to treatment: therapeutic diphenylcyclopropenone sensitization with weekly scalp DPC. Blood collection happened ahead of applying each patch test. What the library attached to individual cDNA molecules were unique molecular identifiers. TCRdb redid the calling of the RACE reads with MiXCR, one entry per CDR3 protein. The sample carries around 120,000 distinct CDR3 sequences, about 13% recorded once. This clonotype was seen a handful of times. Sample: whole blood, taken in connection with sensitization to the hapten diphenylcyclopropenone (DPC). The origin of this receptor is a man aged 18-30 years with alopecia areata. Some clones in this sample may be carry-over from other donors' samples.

CDR3 loop: CASSQDHQGPVLDIQYF. The DNA for the CDR3 is TGCGCCAGCAGCCAAGATCACCAGGGGCCGGTCTTGGACATTCAGTACTTC. This chain joins TRBV4-3 and TRBJ2-4; a weak D match, TRBD1 (6 bases). The CDR3 loop spans 17 amino acids. V was pared by 0 bases and J by 8 bases, with 20 bases between. Germline V CDR1 and CDR2: LGHNA, YSLEER.